This TCR beta chain is from a study of T cell responses to AZD1222 COVID-19 vaccine. Overall study: Investigators merged groups given second doses at roughly 4 or roughly 12 weeks. General study findings and limits: Regions left unmutated in variants are reportedly the target of nearly half of spike-specific TCRs.

The table came from immunoSEQ multiplex PCR; TCRdb's copy has only in-frame clones and leaves some out. The data show about 130,000 clones, around 90% seen once. The CDR3 consists of 12 residues. V was cut by 5 bases and J by 4 bases, with 9 bases left in between. Germline-derived CDR1 and CDR2 are SGHNT and YYREEE (reference sequence). With regard to this clone: Its target is unknown.

The TCR sequence derives from an adult in good health. Here the sequenced sample was peripheral blood, taken on day 0 of AZD1222 vaccination. The rearrangement uses TRBV5-4 and TRBJ1-2; D not resolved. The CDR3, as DNA: TGTGCCAGCAGGGTTGGGTCCTATGGCTACACCTTC. Its protein is CASRVGSYGYTF.